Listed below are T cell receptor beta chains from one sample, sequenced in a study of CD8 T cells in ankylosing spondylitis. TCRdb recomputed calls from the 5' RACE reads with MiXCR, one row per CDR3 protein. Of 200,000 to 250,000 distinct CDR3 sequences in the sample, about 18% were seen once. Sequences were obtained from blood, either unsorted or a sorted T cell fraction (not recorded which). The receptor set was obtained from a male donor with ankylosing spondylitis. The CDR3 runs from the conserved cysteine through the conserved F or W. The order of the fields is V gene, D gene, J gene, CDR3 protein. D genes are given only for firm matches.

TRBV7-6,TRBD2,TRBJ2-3,CASSLSGNTDTQYF
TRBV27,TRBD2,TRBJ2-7,CASSALGTSHPHEQYF
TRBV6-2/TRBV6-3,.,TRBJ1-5,CASSRVQWAMYQPQHF
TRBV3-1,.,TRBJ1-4,CASSPLLANQPEKLFF
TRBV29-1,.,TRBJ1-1,CSVEGANTEAFF
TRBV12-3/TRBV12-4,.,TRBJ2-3,CASSFWDTDTQYF
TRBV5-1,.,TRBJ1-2,CASSLGAGAVDGYTF
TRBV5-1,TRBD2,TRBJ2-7,CASSPGTNYEQYF
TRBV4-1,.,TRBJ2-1,CASSPLLVHDNNEQFF
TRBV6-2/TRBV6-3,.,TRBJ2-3,CASSYSGADTQYF
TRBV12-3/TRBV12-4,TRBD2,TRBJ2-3,CASSLWGGSTDTQYF
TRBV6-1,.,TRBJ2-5,CASTSLGRQGGETQYF
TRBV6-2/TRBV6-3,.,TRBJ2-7,CASSYPGLVYEQYF
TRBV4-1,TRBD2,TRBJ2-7,CASSPRLAGGEYEQYF
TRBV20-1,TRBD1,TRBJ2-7,CSARVRGQGYYEQYF
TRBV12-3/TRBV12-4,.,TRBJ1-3,CASSFDWGDSGNTIYF
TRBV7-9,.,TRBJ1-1,CASSLIPHTNTEAFF
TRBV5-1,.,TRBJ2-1,CASSWALAGSDNEQFF
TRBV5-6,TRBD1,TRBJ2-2,CASSPDRGHLGELFF
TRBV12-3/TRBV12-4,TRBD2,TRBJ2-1,CASSLGLAEFNEQFF
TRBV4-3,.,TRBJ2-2,CASSQDISNTGELFF
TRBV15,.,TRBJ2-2,CATSRVMSGLKNTGELFF
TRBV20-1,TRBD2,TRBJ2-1,CSAGELAGDYNEQFF
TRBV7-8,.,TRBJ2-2,CASSLYERELFF
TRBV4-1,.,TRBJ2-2,CASSQDLEEGETGELFF
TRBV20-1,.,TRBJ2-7,CSAWTGSSYEQYF
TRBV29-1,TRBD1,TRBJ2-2,CSVPGQGTGELFF
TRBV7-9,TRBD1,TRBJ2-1,CASSLGTGQFF
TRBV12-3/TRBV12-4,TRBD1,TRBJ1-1,CASRSPPGQALNTEAFF
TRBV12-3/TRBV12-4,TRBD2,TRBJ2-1,CASSPFSVRGGGDNEQFF
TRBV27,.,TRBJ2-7,CASSLGPTYEQYF
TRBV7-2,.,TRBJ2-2,CASSFVSTGELFF
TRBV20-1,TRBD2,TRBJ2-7,CSARGLAGGYYEQYF
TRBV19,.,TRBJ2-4,CASRPGLKNIQYF
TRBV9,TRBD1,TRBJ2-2,CASSEGQGLGELFF
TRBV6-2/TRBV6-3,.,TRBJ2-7,CASSFGSPGYEQYF
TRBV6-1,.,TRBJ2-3,CASSRDGVSSTDTQYF
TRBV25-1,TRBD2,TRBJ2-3,CASSEMGSGGWADTQYF
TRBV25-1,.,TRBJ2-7,CASSGTDEDEQYF
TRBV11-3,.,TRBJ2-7,CASSSHVGDIIYEQYF
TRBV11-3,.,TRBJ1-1,CASSFESTEAFF
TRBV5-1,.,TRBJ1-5,CASSFFYDTHSNQPQHF
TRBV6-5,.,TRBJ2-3,CASSYGGSTSTDTQYF
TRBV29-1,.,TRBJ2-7,CSVEDLQGYEQYF
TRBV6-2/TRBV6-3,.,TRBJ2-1,CASSEGGAYNEQFF
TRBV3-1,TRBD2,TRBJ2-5,CASSQDLAGDETQYF
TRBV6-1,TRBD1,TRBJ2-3,CASSARTGGADTQYF
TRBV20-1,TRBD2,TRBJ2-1,CSARDGDYGRNEQFF
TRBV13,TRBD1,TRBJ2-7,CASSSMNAGQGLPSYEQYF
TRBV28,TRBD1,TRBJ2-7,CASSSPGQAGYEQYF
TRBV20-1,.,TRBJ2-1,CSARDRTYNEQFF
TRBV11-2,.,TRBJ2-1,CASSLETLTRDEQFF
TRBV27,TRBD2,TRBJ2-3,CASSGLAGGGTDTQYF
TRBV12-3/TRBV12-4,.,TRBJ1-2,CASSLGQTGGYTF
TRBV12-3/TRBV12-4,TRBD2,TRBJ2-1,CASKSLAAHNEQFF
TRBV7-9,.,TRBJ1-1,CASSLQQGGPSEAFF
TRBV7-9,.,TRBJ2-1,CASSFSRGANYNEQFF
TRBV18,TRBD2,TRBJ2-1,CASSPSASGRITNEQFF
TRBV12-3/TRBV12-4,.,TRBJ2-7,CASSFSVMIGKGYEQYF